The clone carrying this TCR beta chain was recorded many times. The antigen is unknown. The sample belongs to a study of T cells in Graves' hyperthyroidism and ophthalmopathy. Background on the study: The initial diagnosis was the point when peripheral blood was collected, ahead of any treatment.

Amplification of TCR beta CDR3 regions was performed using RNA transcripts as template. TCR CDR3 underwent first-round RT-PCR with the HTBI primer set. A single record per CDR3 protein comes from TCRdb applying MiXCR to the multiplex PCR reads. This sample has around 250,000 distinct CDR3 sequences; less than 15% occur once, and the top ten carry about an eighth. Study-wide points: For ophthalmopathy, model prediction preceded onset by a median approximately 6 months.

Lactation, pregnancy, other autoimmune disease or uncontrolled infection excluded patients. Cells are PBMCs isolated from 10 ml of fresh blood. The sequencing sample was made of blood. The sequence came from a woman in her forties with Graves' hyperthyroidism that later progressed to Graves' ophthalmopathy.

CDR3 sequence: CASSLGFLDGANVLTF. CDR3 in DNA: TGCGCCAGCAGCTTGGGTTTTTTGGATGGGGCCAACGTCCTGACTTTC. The J gene is TRBJ2-6, the V gene TRBV5-1; D is unresolved. The germline V gene has CDR1 SGHRS and CDR2 YFSETQ. The CDR3 runs to 16 residues. The V gene lost 0 bases and the J gene lost 3 bases, with 10 bases spanning the gap. Variable domain in full (rest from reference TRBV5-1 and TRBJ2-6): KAGVTQTPRYLIKTRGQQVTLSCSPISGHRSVSWYQQTPGQGLQFLFEYFSETQRNKGNFPGRFSGRQFSNSRSEMNVSTLELGDSALYLCASSLGFLDGANVLTFGAGSRLTVL.